This section outlines one T cell receptor (beta chain) sequence together with its context. Its antigen is unidentified. These data come from a study of cytomegalovirus exposure and HLA in healthy donors. The wider study: A previous analysis identified 100 million to 120 million unique TCR beta sequences derived from about 180 million T cells. Study-level results: Across donors, sequencing depth was assumed by presence/absence analyses to be roughly uniform. Apart from CMV serostatus, no immune exposure information was available. V- and J-gene trimming in TCR beta was tied to a missense DCLRE1C variant by an analysis performed later.

V gave up 2 bases and J gave up 0 bases, with 7 bases separating them. This CDR3 has 14 residues. CDR1 is MNHEY and CDR2 is SVGAGI in the germline V gene. The PCR made use of 60 Vbeta and 13 Jbeta primers. Profiling relied on immunoSEQ multiplex PCR, and the TCRdb table lists in-frame clones only, not all of them. The data contain roughly 120,000 clones, approximately 76% of them singletons. The sample consisted of PBMCs. The chain is built from TRBV6-5 and TRBJ1-1; the D is unclear. The receptor was derived from a middle-aged man in good health and CMV-seropositive. CDR3 amino acids: CASSYIGVNTEAFF. DNA of the CDR3: TGTGCCAGCAGTTACATCGGGGTGAACACTGAAGCTTTCTTT.